These 28 T cell receptor beta chains came from one sample sequenced in a study of human T cells and chemical hapten exposure. In TCRdb, the RACE reads were re-called with MiXCR into one record per CDR3 protein. The sample contains approximately 82,000 distinct CDR3 sequences, around 6.7% of which appear only once. Time point of the sample: patch test 2, 6 weeks after DPC sensitization. Sample treatment: therapeutic diphenylcyclopropenone sensitization with weekly scalp DPC. Here the sequenced sample was whole blood, taken in connection with sensitization to the hapten diphenylcyclopropenone (DPC). The source of these receptors is a woman aged 25 to 45 with alopecia areata. Some clones in this sample may be carry-over from other donors' samples.

About this clonotype: It may be a read error: a sequence one base away is much more abundant. The chain links TRBV20-1 to TRBJ1-6; D unresolved. The germline CDR1 and CDR2 sequences are DFQATT and SNEGSKA (reference sequence). There are 13 residues in the CDR3. CDR3 sequence: CSTRDVGNSPLHF. CDR3 nucleotides: TGCAGTACTAGAGACGTCGGGAATTCACCCCTCCACTTT.

This clonotype was observed many times. The V and J genes are TRBV11-2 and TRBJ2-7; D gene ambiguous. Trimming cost V 4 bases and J 0 bases, with 13 bases left between them. The germline V gene encodes CDR1 SGHAT and CDR2 FQNNGV. The CDR3 sequence is 15 residues long. CDR3 sequence (DNA): TGTGCCAGCAGCTACCTACGCCGTAGCTCCTACGAGCAGTACTTC. Protein: CASSYLRRSSYEQYF. The full variable domain, completed using reference TRBV11-2 and TRBJ2-7, is EAGVAQSPRYKIIEKRQSVAFWCNPISGHATLYWYQQILGQGPKLLIQFQNNGVVDDSQLPKDRFSAERLKGVDSTLKIQPAKLEDSAVYLCASSYLRRSSYEQYFGPGTRLTVT.

This clonotype was seen more than once but under ten times. This chain joins TRBV18 and TRBJ1-5; 7 nucleotides match TRBD1. This CDR3 spans 15 amino acids. CDR1 and CDR2 (germline): KGHSH, LQKENI. The J segment lost 6 bases and the V segment lost 6 bases, leaving 11 bases of the junction unmatched. CDR3 residues: CASSQDRLGGQPQHF. The CDR3 coding sequence is TGTGCCAGCTCGCAGGACAGGCTCGGTGGTCAGCCCCAGCATTTT.

The V gene is TRBV6-1, the J gene TRBJ1-1; D not resolved. This CDR3 is 10 amino acids long. V gave up 0 bases and J gave up 11 bases, with 4 bases separating them. Germline V gives CDR1 MNHNS, CDR2 SASEGT. In nucleotides, the CDR3 is TGTGCCAGCAGTGAAGCGCTCGCTTTCTTT. It translates to CASSEALAFF.

The sample holds a few counts of this clonotype. The chain combines TRBV2 with TRBJ1-6; TRBD1 agrees at 8 bases. V shed 6 bases, J shed 7 bases, and the junction held 2 bases outside the gene matches. Germline values: CDR1 SNHLY, CDR2 FYNNEI. The CDR3 covers 13 residues. The CDR3 region is CASRRQGNSPLHF. CDR3 sequence (DNA): TGTGCCAGCAGACGACAGGGGAATTCACCCCTCCACTTT.

Ten or more counts support this clonotype. The chain combines TRBV12-3 or TRBV12-4 with TRBJ2-1; 12 nucleotides match TRBD2. The CDR3 contains 17 residues. V lost 7 bases to trimming and J lost 10 bases; unmatched junction nucleotides: 17. CDR3 nucleotides: TGTGCCAGCACCTCCGGGGGAGCTAGCGGGGGGGCCGTGGAGCAGTTCTTC. Its translation: CASTSGGASGGAVEQFF.

CDR3 sequence reads: CASRPRAGVEAFF. The CDR3 nucleotides read TGTGCCAGCAGGCCGAGGGCAGGGGTTGAAGCTTTCTTT. J is TRBJ1-1 and V is TRBV2; D may be TRBD1 (6 bases). Germline-derived CDR1 and CDR2 are SNHLY and FYNNEI. The CDR3 covers 13 residues. V lost 6 bases and J 7 bases, leaving 15 bases between the germline ends.

This sequence joins TRBV27 and TRBJ1-3; D is uncertain. CDR1 and CDR2 (germline): MNHEY, SMNVEV (reference sequence). V lost 0 bases to trimming and J lost 0 bases, with 9 bases between them. CDR3 length: 16 amino acids. CDR3 DNA sequence: TGTGCCAGCAGTTTATCTGCGGCTGTCTCTGGAAACACCATATATTTT. Amino acids: CASSLSAAVSGNTIYF.

This clonotype was seen a handful of times. This chain's CDR3 is CSARGRGGSGANVLTF. The CDR3 DNA is TGCAGTGCTAGAGGGCGGGGGGGTTCTGGGGCCAACGTCCTGACTTTC. The rearrangement joins TRBV20-1 to TRBJ2-6; 9 positions agree with TRBD2. J lost 1 base, V lost 1 base, and 2 bases had no gene match. Germline V gene data show CDR1 as DFQATT and CDR2 as SNEGSKA (reference sequence). This CDR3 contains 16 residues.

The table lists this clonotype with many counts. The J gene is TRBJ1-5, the V gene TRBV28; D is undetermined. Germline V CDR1 and CDR2: MDHEN, SYDVKM. The CDR3 consists of 14 residues. The V end was cut by 5 bases, the J end by 6 bases, with 14 bases between. CDR3 sequence: CASSPPGTGQPQHF. The CDR3 DNA follows: TGTGCCAGCAGTCCTCCCGGAACGGGTCAGCCCCAGCATTTT.

This clonotype came up once. A much larger clonotype is one base distant, so this may be a read error. The chain has TRBV29-1 and TRBJ1-2; TRBD1 aligns across 7 bases. This CDR3 is 13 amino acids long. The germline gives CDR1 SQVTM, CDR2 ANQGSEA. CDR3 coding DNA: TGCAGCGTTACGACAGGGACTAACTATGGCGACACCTTC. The encoded protein is CSVTTGTNYGDTF.

This clonotype has a count of ten or more. The chain couples TRBV6-6 to TRBJ1-1; D call uncertain. There are 17 residues in the CDR3. Germline-derived CDR1 and CDR2 are MNHNY and SVGAGI (reference sequence). Trimming took off 4 bases at V and 1 base at J, with 19 bases between the two ends. CDR3 loop: CASSSYPTTDSNTEAFF. CDR3 nucleotide sequence: TGTGCCAGCAGTTCTTACCCTACCACTGATTCGAACACTGAAGCTTTCTTT.

This clonotype appeared many times. The chain couples TRBV7-2 to TRBJ1-5, with 10 bases aligning to TRBD1. With V trimmed by 5 bases and J by 6 bases, 7 bases remained unmatched. The CDR3 is 15 amino acids. The germline CDR1 and CDR2 sequences are SGHTA and FQGNSA. Here the CDR3 reads CASSTRTGGTQPQHF. The CDR3 DNA reads as TGTGCCAGCAGCACGAGGACAGGGGGAACTCAGCCCCAGCATTTT.

The CDR3 loop reads CASSLGPPPGASGYTF. CDR3 bases: TGTGCCAGCAGCTTAGGACCCCCTCCGGGGGCCAGTGGCTACACCTTC. This chain joins TRBV11-2 and TRBJ1-2; the D gene is possibly TRBD1 (6 bases). Trimming cost V 1 base and J 7 bases, with 19 bases left between them. Germline V gene lookup returns CDR1 SGHAT and CDR2 FQNNGV. The CDR3 runs to 16 residues.

The chain employs TRBV2 and TRBJ2-3, with D tentatively TRBD2 (6 bases). The CDR3 is 14 amino acids. Per germline, CDR1 SNHLY and CDR2 FYNNEI. V dropped 10 bases and J dropped 0 bases, with 14 bases sitting between them. The CDR3 spells CATSGLTSTDTQYF. DNA for the CDR3: TGTGCCACATCGGGACTGACTAGCACAGATACGCAGTATTTT.

This clonotype occurred many times. This chain uses TRBV6-4 with TRBJ2-1; TRBD2 agrees at 10 bases. Trimming at V came to 4 bases and at J to 4 bases, leaving 1 base not matched to a gene. CDR1 is MRHNA, CDR2 SNTAGT, per germline. The CDR3 has 14 amino acids. The DNA of the CDR3 is TGTGCCAGCAGTGCGACTAGCGGGTACAATGAGCAGTTCTTC. It specifies CASSATSGYNEQFF.

This clonotype was observed at least ten times. The chain combines TRBV25-1 with TRBJ2-1, with D possibly being TRBD1 (5 bases). The CDR3 contains 15 residues. The V end lost 2 bases, the J end lost 9 bases, and 17 bases lay between the germline ends. Germline lookup yields CDR1 MGHDK and CDR2 SYGVNS. CDR3 region: CASSERGRPEAEQFF. The CDR3 DNA is TGTGCCAGCAGTGAAAGGGGCCGACCCGAAGCTGAGCAGTTCTTC.

This clonotype was recorded a few times. This chain links TRBV6-5 with TRBJ1-2, with D uncertain. The ends were cut back, 0 bases at V and 5 bases at J, with 10 bases in the middle. This CDR3 has 14 amino acids. Germline assignment: CDR1 MNHEY and CDR2 SVGAGI. CDR3 sequence reads: CASSYSVGVYGYTF. The CDR3, as DNA: TGTGCCAGCAGTTACTCGGTCGGGGTTTATGGCTACACCTTC.

This clonotype appeared a few times. The DNA of the CDR3 is TGTGCCAGCAGCCCCCCCCCCCGGGCGAGCGGCCGCTTATCGGATGAGCAGTTCTTC. It codes for CASSPPPRASGRLSDEQFF. The V call is TRBV7-9, the J call TRBJ2-1; the D gene is possibly TRBD2 (5 bases). Germline V gene data show CDR1 as SEHNR and CDR2 as FQNEAQ (reference sequence). This CDR3 region has 19 residues. The germline V and J ends were trimmed by 5 bases and 8 bases, with 31 bases remaining between them.

This clonotype was counted ten times or more. The V gene is TRBV20-1, the J gene TRBJ2-2; the match to TRBD2 covers 13 bases. Germline trimming cut 0 bases from V and 4 bases from J; bases unmatched to any gene: 2. Germline CDR1 reads DFQATT; CDR2 reads SNEGSKA (reference sequence). The CDR3 consists of 16 residues. The CDR3 nucleotides read TGCAGTGCTAGAGACTGGACTAGCGGGGGCACCGGGGAGCTGTTTTTT. This sequence encodes CSARDWTSGGTGELFF.

This clonotype was seen just once. A read error is possible here, since a much larger clone lies one base away. The J gene is TRBJ1-5, the V gene TRBV20-1, with D possibly matching TRBD1 (5 bases). CDR3 length equals 14 residues. CDR1 is DFQATT, CDR2 SNEGSKA, per germline (reference sequence). The CDR3 nucleotides are TGCAATGCCGCGGGGCAGTATAGCAATCAGCCCCAGCATTTT. It specifies CNAAGQYSNQPQHF.

In its sample, this clonotype was seen a few times. The gene calls are TRBV6-2 or TRBV6-3 and TRBJ1-2; perhaps TRBD1 as D (6 bases). Germline CDR1 is MNHEY and CDR2 is SVGEGT. Trimming left V 7 bases short and J 8 bases short, with 17 bases between. CDR3 length equals 13 residues. The CDR3 nucleotides read TGTGCCAGCAAAACATCAGGGGTACTCGGCTACACCTTC. Protein product: CASKTSGVLGYTF.

This clonotype has at least ten counts. This rearrangement joins TRBV29-1 to TRBJ2-2; tentatively, D is TRBD1 (8 bases). This CDR3 has 13 amino acids. CDR1 and CDR2 (germline): SQVTM, ANQGSEA. The ends were cut back, 5 bases at V and 4 bases at J, with 11 bases in the middle. The CDR3 DNA follows: TGCAGCGTTCACAGGGGGGGCACCGGGGAGCTGTTTTTT. Translating gives CSVHRGGTGELFF.

This clonotype was counted a few times. V and J are TRBV13 and TRBJ2-7; 7 positions agree with TRBD1. Trimming removed 5 bases from V and 4 bases from J; junction bases left unmatched: 11. In germline, CDR1 is PRHDT, CDR2 FYEKMQ (reference sequence). This CDR3 is built from 15 residues. The CDR3 DNA is TGTGCCAGCAGCCCCTCCCGGGACAGTACTTACGAGCAGTACTTC. It specifies CASSPSRDSTYEQYF.

This clonotype was seen a few times. The chain recombines TRBV10-2 with TRBJ1-4; no clear D. Germline lookup yields CDR1 WSHSY and CDR2 SAAADI. The CDR3 spans 14 residues. The V gene lost 5 bases and the J gene lost 7 bases, with 14 bases spanning the gap. The CDR3 sequence: CASSYREVGEKLFF. DNA of the CDR3: TGCGCCAGCAGTTACCGGGAGGTCGGTGAAAAACTGTTTTTT.

This clonotype was recorded at least ten times. The rearrangement links TRBV29-1 to TRBJ2-2; perhaps TRBD1 as D (6 bases). This CDR3 region has 13 residues. V shed 0 bases and J shed 10 bases, with 12 bases lying between them. Germline V gene lookup returns CDR1 SQVTM and CDR2 ANQGSEA. CDR3 nucleotide sequence: TGCAGCGTTGAAGACCTTACAGGGACGGAGCTGTTTTTT. Translating it yields CSVEDLTGTELFF.

The table lists this clonotype with many counts. The chain combines TRBV30 with TRBJ1-3; 8 positions agree with TRBD1. Germline V lookup: CDR1 GTSNPN, CDR2 SVGIG (reference sequence). The CDR3 covers 14 residues. The trim removed 3 bases at V and 2 bases at J, leaving 3 bases unmatched. The CDR3 region has the DNA TGTGCCTGGAGGCTACAGGGGGCTGGAAACACCATATATTTT. Amino acid sequence: CAWRLQGAGNTIYF.

This clonotype came up many times. This chain uses TRBV2 with TRBJ1-2; D ambiguous. The V end was cut by 3 bases, the J end by 3 bases, with 2 bases between. The CDR3 covers 11 residues. The germline CDR1 and CDR2 sequences are SNHLY and FYNNEI. The CDR3 protein is CASSEYYGYTF. CDR3 nucleotides: TGTGCCAGCAGTGAGTACTATGGCTACACCTTC.